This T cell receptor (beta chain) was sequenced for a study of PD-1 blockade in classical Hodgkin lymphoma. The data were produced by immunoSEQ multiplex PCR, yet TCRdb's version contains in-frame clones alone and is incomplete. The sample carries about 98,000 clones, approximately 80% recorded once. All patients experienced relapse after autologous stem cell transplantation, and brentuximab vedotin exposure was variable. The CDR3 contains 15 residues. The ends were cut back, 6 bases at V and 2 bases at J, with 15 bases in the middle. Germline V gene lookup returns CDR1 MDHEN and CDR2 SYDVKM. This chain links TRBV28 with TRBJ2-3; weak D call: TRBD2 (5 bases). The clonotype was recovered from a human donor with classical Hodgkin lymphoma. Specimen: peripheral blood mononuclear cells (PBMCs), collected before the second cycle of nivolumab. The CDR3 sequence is CASRPQDSYTDTQYF. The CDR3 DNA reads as TGTGCCAGCAGGCCCCAGGACTCATACACAGATACGCAGTATTTT.